This TCR beta chain was sequenced for a study of regulatory T cells in long-lasting Graves disease. General observations from the study: Comparison showed that persistent patients shared more public clonotypes (about 2,600) than new patients (roughly 1,000). Persistent cases favored TRBV28, TRBJ1-2 and TRBJ2-5. Persistent Graves' patients showed less TCR diversity than newly diagnosed ones.

Time point reported: newly diagnosed GD, antithyroid drugs for less than 3 months. PBMCs were the source of the RNA used for TCR sequencing. In this cohort, patients came from an endocrinology department located in Xi'an, China. Details on this clonotype: Its antigen is unidentified.

The CDR3 contains 14 residues. V shed 4 bases and J 7 bases; nucleotides not matched to a gene: 6. CDR1 is KGHDR and CDR2 is SFDVKD in the germline V gene. According to the study, TCR beta libraries were built with iRepertoire HTBI primers and CDR3-region Arm-PCR. TCRdb processed the multiplex PCR reads anew with MiXCR; each CDR3 protein has one entry. The profile shows approximately 250,000 distinct CDR3 sequences, around 16% of them singletons. The source material was peripheral blood mononuclear cells (PBMCs), sampled at new diagnosis, from a patient treated with antithyroid drugs. The sequence came from a female donor with Graves disease. The rearrangement links TRBV24-1 to TRBJ2-7; 10 bases are a match to TRBD2. In DNA form, the CDR3 reads TGTGCCACCAGTGACTCTAGCGGGAGAAGTGAGCAGTACTTC. It codes for CATSDSSGRSEQYF.